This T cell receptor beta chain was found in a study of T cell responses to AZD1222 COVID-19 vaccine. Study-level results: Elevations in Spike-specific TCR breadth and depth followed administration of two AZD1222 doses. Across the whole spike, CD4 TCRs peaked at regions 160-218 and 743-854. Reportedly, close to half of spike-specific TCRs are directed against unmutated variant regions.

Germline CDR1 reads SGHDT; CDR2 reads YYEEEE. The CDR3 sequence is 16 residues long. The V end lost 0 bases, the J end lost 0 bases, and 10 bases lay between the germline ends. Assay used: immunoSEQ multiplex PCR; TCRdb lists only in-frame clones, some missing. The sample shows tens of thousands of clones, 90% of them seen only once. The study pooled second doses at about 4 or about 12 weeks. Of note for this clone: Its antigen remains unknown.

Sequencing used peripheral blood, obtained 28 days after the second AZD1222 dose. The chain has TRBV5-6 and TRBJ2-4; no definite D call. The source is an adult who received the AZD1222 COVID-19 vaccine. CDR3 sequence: CASSLDSTLAKNIQYF. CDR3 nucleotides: TGTGCCAGCAGCTTGGACTCCACGTTAGCCAAAAACATTCAGTACTTC. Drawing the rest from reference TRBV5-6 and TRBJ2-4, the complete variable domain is DAGVTQSPTHLIKTRGQQVTLRCSPKSGHDTVSWYQQALGQGPQFIFQYYEEEERQRGNFPDRFSGHQFPNYSSELNVNALLLGDSALYLCASSLDSTLAKNIQYFGAGTRLSVL.